This record concerns one T cell receptor (beta chain) sequence. Its binding antigen is unknown. Base qualities are not provided; no much larger clone lies one nucleotide away. From its cysteine to its phenylalanine, the CDR3 spans 13 amino acids. Just the 39-base CDR3 DNA is kept, in frame starting at base 1. CDR1 and CDR2, per the germline V gene, are SGHRS and YFSETQ. V is reduced by 4 bases and J by 5 bases, leaving a spacing of 12 bases between them. Using the deep immunoSEQ assay, multiplex PCR amplified TCR CDR3 regions from genomic DNA. For each cell subset, the extracted genomic DNA was distributed evenly across all wells of several immunoSEQ 96-well plates, and each plate served as one replicate. For sorted subsets, each replicate PCR was loaded with 150 to 250 ng genomic DNA, equivalent to approximately 33,000 T cell genomes. Purified libraries were quantified with a Qubit 3.0 fluorometer, sized on a Bioanalyzer 2100, and re-quantified with the KAPA Library Quantification kit. Every immunoSEQ 96-well plate was sequenced on a separate single-read 150-cycle Illumina NextSeq 550 flow cell. Processing in the source paper ran as follows. Because only junctional sequences without quality scores were contained in the immunoSEQ output, filtering matching that applied to full-length reads could not be performed. To assign V/J genes and CDR3, sequences were annotated using PyIR, a Python wrapper for IgBLAST v1.9, with IMGT germline references. Reads were removed for weak V/J assignments (E-value above 1e-6), missing CDR3, stop codons, out-of-frame junctions, or ambiguous translated residues. V3J clonotypes were defined by identical inferred V gene, J gene, and CDR3 amino acid sequence. Percentage overlap between repertoires was computed as shared unique clonotypes divided by the size of the smaller repertoire. Richness of each repertoire was evaluated using RTK rarefaction, the Chao1 estimator, and Recon v2.1 estimates of unobserved clonotypes. Generation probabilities for all TCRbeta clonotypes obtained by the gDNA method from a handful of donors were computed using OLGA. The immuneACCESS repertoire file appears here via TCRdb, limited to in-frame rearrangements. These files lack a portion of the clones; in checked studies, under half of the deficit traces to unresolved V genes, and the cause of the others is not known. The DNA was the basis for D and trimming; V, J and clone size are from that table. This sample holds 1.5 million to 1.9 million clones; around 98% were observed only once. The ten largest clones take up 0.45% of the sample.

This specimen comes from a study of shared clonotypes between healthy human individuals (dated by TCRdb to the early 2020s). The study in broad terms: A couple of women and a few men aged 18 to 49 years were included in the cohort. Per donor, three plates each were used for CD4 naive and CD4 memory, two for CD8 naive, and one for CD8 memory. To estimate repertoire size and how much clonotype sharing occurs between individuals, the study deeply sequenced the blood TCR repertoires of five healthy adults. Libraries were prepared and TCR repertoires were sequenced by different laboratories using diverse techniques, in order to increase sequencing depth and limit assay-specific biases. Each donor's leukapheresis produced roughly between roughly 0.94 and 9.5 billion PBMCs.

Overall study results and their limits: The small number of donors limited the genetic and exposure-history diversity represented. Sampling was limited to blood, and TCR repertoires in tissue likely differ from TCR repertoires in blood. Across a few donors, around 5% of naive CD4, approximately 3.6% of naive CD8, approximately 2.5% of memory CD4, and 0.4% to 0.45% of memory CD8 clonotypes were shared. Pairwise subsampling led to the expectation that sequencing depth would affect the degree of clonotype sharing among donors. Naive subsets generally had larger estimated clonotype richness than memory subsets. Compared with non-shared clonotypes, the clonotypes found in all four sorted-subset donors had higher generation probabilities. Rarefaction of sorted-subset datasets indicated incomplete sequencing despite the large sequencing depth.

Healthy HIV-negative adults with no recently reported acute infections or vaccinations were included as donors. Every donor was a Caucasian adult residing in Nashville, Tennessee, USA. CD4+ T cells were enriched by magnetic negative selection; naive cells were then positively selected on CD45RA, and the negative fraction formed the memory subset. Blood was obtained by leukapheresis, after which PBMCs were separated by Ficoll-Histopaque density gradient centrifugation and cryopreserved in liquid nitrogen vapor phase. Purity and quantity of every magnetically sorted T cell population were checked by analytical flow cytometry. Genomic DNA was isolated from every sorted fraction and measured by UV absorbance on a Nanodrop 2000c.

The chain links TRBV5-1 with TRBJ2-5, with the identity of the D gene unclear. Sequences were obtained from naive CD4+ T cells sorted from blood. In light of the paper, this sample's cell subset or site label describes: CD45RA+ positively selected. The TCR comes from a man aged 25-45 years in good health. At the DNA level, the sequence is TGCGCCAGCAGCGCCAGTGGGTGGGAGACCCAGTACTTC. This codes for CASSASGWETQYF. Supplemented by the reference TRBV5-1 and TRBJ2-5 proteins around the CDR3, the complete variable domain is KAGVTQTPRYLIKTRGQQVTLSCSPISGHRSVSWYQQTPGQGLQFLFEYFSETQRNKGNFPGRFSGRQFSNSRSEMNVSTLELGDSALYLCASSASGWETQYFGPGTRLLVL.